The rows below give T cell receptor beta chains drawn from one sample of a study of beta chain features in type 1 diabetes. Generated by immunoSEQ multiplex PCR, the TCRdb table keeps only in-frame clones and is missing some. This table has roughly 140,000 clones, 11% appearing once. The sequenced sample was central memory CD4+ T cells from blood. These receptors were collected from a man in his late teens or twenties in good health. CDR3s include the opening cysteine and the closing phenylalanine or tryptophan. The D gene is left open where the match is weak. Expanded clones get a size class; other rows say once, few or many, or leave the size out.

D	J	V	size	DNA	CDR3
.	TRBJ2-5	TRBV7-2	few	TGTGCCAGCACCTCAGGTCGGGAGTTCGGGACCCAGTACTTC	CASTSGREFGTQYF
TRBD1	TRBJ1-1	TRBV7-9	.	TGTGCCAGCAGCTTTTCGAGACAGGGAAGGACTGAAGCTTTCTTT	CASSFSRQGRTEAFF
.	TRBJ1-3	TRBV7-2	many	TGTGCCAGCAGCCGCGGGTCGGCCTCTGGAAACACCATATATTTT	CASSRGSASGNTIYF
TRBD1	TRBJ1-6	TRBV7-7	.	TGTGCTAGCAGCATACTACAGGGGGCTGAAAATTCACCCCTCCACTTT	CASSILQGAENSPLHF
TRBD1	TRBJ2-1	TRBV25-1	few	TGTGCCAGCAGTGACCTTTCCAGGGGGAGCTCCTACAATGAGCAGTTCTTC	CASSDLSRGSSYNEQFF
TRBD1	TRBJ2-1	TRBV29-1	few	TGCAGCGTTCAACAGGGGGGCTACAATGAGCAGTTCTTC	CSVQQGGYNEQFF
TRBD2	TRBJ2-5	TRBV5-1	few	TGCGCCAGCAGCTTGAATGTGGCGGGGGGGCAAGAGACCCAGTACTTC	CASSLNVAGGQETQYF
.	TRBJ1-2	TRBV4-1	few	TGCGCCAGCAGCCAAGCCACCGGGACAAGGGGTATCTATGGCTACACCTTC	CASSQATGTRGIYGYTF
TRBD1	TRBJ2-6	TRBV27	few	TGTGCCAGGATTTCCCTAGGGAGCAGGGGGAGTGATGGGGCCAACGTCCTGACTTTC	CARISLGSRGSDGANVLTF
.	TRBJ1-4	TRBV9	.	TGTGCCAGCAGCGTTGGGCCAACGAATGAAAAACTGTTTTTT	CASSVGPTNEKLFF
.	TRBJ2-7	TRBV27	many	TGTGCCAGCAGTCTACTCGGGTCAGAATATCTTAGTTTC	CASSLLGSEYLSF
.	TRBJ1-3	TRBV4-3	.	TGCGCCAGCAGCCCGTCGGCAGCGGCTAACACCATATATTTT	CASSPSAAANTIYF
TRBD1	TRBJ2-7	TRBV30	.	TGTGCCTGGAGTCCAGGGGGTTTGGGCTACGAGCAGTACTTC	CAWSPGGLGYEQYF
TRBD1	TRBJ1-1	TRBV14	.	TGTGCCAGCAGCCCTCGACAGGGATCGAGCACTGAAGCTTTCTTT	CASSPRQGSSTEAFF
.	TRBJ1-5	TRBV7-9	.	TGTGCCAGCAGCCCCGACAGGAGACAGCCCCAGCATTTT	CASSPDRRQPQHF
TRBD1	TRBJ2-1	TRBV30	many	TGTGCCTGGAGCCCAGGGGGCCCCCTCAATGAGCAGTTCTTC	CAWSPGGPLNEQFF
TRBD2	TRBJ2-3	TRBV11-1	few	TGTGCCAGCAGCTTATCCGGGACTAGTCGCACAGATACGCAGTATTTT	CASSLSGTSRTDTQYF
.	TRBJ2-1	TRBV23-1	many	TGCGCCAGCAGTCTGGGGCCGTACAATGAGCAGTTCTTC	CASSLGPYNEQFF
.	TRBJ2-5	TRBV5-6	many	TGTGCCAGCAGCTTCGGGACTCTCGGAGAGACCCAGTACTTC	CASSFGTLGETQYF
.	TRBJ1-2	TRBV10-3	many	TGTGCCATCAGTGAGTTAGCGGGGTACTATGGCTACACCTTC	CAISELAGYYGYTF
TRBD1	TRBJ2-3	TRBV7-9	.	TGTGCCAGCAGCCGGGACAGGGGGCAAACAGATACGCAGTATTTT	CASSRDRGQTDTQYF
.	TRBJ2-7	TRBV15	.	TGTGCCACCAGCAGTTCGCGTTGGGCAGGCGAGCAGTACTTC	CATSSSRWAGEQYF
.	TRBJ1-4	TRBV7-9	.	TGTGCCAGCAGCTTAGCCTACGACGTGACTAATGAAAAACTGTTTTTT	CASSLAYDVTNEKLFF
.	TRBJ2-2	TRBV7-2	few	TGTGCCAGCAGGGGTTCCGCGAACACCGGGGAGCTGTTTTTT	CASRGSANTGELFF